The T cell receptor (beta chain) described here comes from a study of blood T cell repertoires in COVID-19. Looking at the study overall: Donors in the United States, Italy and Spain gave samples during acute or convalescent COVID-19. PBMCs, B-cell-depleted T cells, or T cells were the source of the cDNA or gDNA that made up the material.

The table came from immunoSEQ multiplex PCR; TCRdb's copy has only in-frame clones and leaves some out. The data show 220,000 or so clones, with 86% seen just once and roughly 1.9% held by the top ten. The study drew participants aged 18 to 89 years from approximately 25 US areas. Categorization into cohorts depended on clinical history that participants reported. Germline lookup yields CDR1 SGHKS and CDR2 YYEKEE (reference sequence). The CDR3 is 15 amino acids. After removal of 4 bases from V and 7 bases from J, the junction contained 12 bases not matched to a gene. This sequence originates from a woman aged 45-65 years who had recovered from COVID-19. The chain combines TRBV5-5 with TRBJ1-2; 8 nucleotides align to TRBD1. Sequenced input: PBMCs or T cells enriched from blood (not recorded which). CDR3: CASSLNGQGWGGYTF. Here the CDR3 DNA reads TGTGCCAGCAGCCTCAACGGACAGGGCTGGGGTGGCTACACCTTC. The variable domain in full, completed from reference TRBV5-5 and TRBJ1-2, reads DAGVTQSPTHLIKTRGQQVTLRCSPISGHKSVSWYQQVLGQGPQFIFQYYEKEERGRGNFPDRFSARQFPNYSSELNVNALLLGDSALYLCASSLNGQGWGGYTFGSGTRLTVV.